This TCR beta chain was identified during a study of T cell repertoires in cytomegalovirus infection. Whole-study context: Public signatures in TCR beta pointed to CMV infection and matching HLA type. Study-wide points: Ex vivo, HLA-C-restricted CMV-specific TCR beta clonotypes prevailed over the rest of the response. Individuals carrying CMV plus the relevant HLA were identified by cumulative frequency of public TCR beta families.

Germline loops: CDR1 MNHEY, CDR2 SVGEGT. V was clipped by 1 base and J by 8 bases, with 8 bases between them. The CDR3 totals 13 residues. Using its own MiXCR run on the reads, TCRdb lists one record per CDR3 protein. The sample records roughly 600,000 distinct CDR3 sequences, roughly a quarter being singletons. This clonotype was seen repeatedly, ten times or more. Its antigen is not known. The chain combines TRBV6-2 or TRBV6-3 with TRBJ2-2; no definite D call. This sequence originates from a human donor in good health (CMV status not recorded). Some clones in this sample may be carry-over from other donors' samples. Material for sequencing was CD8+ T cells from PBMCs. The CDR3 DNA reads as TGTGCCAGCAGTTACTTTCTCAGGGGGGAGCTGTTTTTT. It codes for CASSYFLRGELFF.